This T cell receptor (beta chain) was identified during a study of CD8+ T cells in alopecia areata. Turning to the study itself: Each of the treated patients was given oral tofacitinib, 5 to 10 mg twice daily, for moderate-to-severe alopecia areata.

cDNA reverse transcribed from extracted RNA served as the sequencing template. TCRdb keeps only in-frame clones here, not all; method: immunoSEQ multiplex PCR. The repertoire has roughly 250,000 clones, roughly two thirds of them found once; the top ten carry more than 0.95%. CDR1 is SGHTA and CDR2 is FQGNSA in the germline V gene. Trimming took 3 bases from V and 7 from J, leaving 24 bases between them. CDR3 length: 17 residues. This sample comprised CD4+ T cells sorted from blood, obtained at week 0. The chain joins TRBV7-2 to TRBJ1-2; perhaps TRBD1 as D (5 bases). This sequence originates from a human donor with alopecia areata. The CDR3 DNA reads as TGTGCCAGCAGCTTGAGCGGACACAGCGGCGCTGTGGGTGGCTACACCTTC. Translation: CASSLSGHSGAVGGYTF.